Presented here are 5 T cell receptor beta chains from one specimen sequenced in a study of T-cell reconstitution after alpha-beta-depleted transplantation in children. Unique molecular identifiers were built into the TCRbeta library. TCRdb reprocessed the PCR reads via MiXCR and lists one record per CDR3 protein. Here the sample spans 250,000 to 400,000 distinct CDR3 sequences, roughly 25% being singletons. The input for sequencing was PBMCs, mostly from graft donor cells, taken 180 days after TCRalphabeta/CD19-depleted stem cell transplant. These receptor sequences come from a male patient under 18 who had a stem cell transplant for acute lymphoblastic leukemia, so the T cells may come from the graft donor.

J is TRBJ2-7 and V is TRBV5-1; D is perhaps TRBD1 (7 bases). Between the trimmed V and J ends, which lost 7 bases and 4 bases, there was a span of 21 bases. This CDR3 region has 15 residues. Germline assignment: CDR1 SGHRS and CDR2 YFSETQ. For the CDR3, the DNA is TGCGCCAGCCGCAGGGGGGAAGCGGTGATTTACGAGCAGTACTTC. It is translated as CASRRGEAVIYEQYF.

The chain couples TRBV7-9 to TRBJ1-3; no clear D gene. Germline loops: CDR1 SEHNR, CDR2 FQNEAQ (reference sequence). This CDR3 is 14 amino acids long. V gave up 2 bases and J gave up 1 base, with 6 bases separating them. Here the CDR3 reads CASSLQASGNTIYF. The CDR3 DNA sequence: TGTGCCAGCAGCTTACAGGCTTCTGGAAACACCATATATTTT.

The V and J genes are TRBV6-6 and TRBJ1-2; D unclear. The V and J ends lost 2 bases and 8 bases respectively, with 6 bases between them. The germline CDR1 and CDR2 sequences are MNHNY and SVGAGI (reference sequence). The CDR3 has 11 residues. The CDR3 protein is CASSYPQGYTF. The DNA of the CDR3 is TGTGCCAGCAGTTACCCACAGGGCTACACCTTC.

The sample holds a few counts of this clonotype. The chain joins TRBV9 to TRBJ2-1, with 11 bases fitting TRBD2. The trim removed 4 bases at V and 10 bases at J, leaving 13 bases unmatched. CDR3 length: 16 residues. CDR1 SGDLS and CDR2 YYNGEE come from the germline V gene. The CDR3 region is CASSSPGLAARTEQFF. The CDR3 coding sequence is TGTGCCAGCAGCTCGCCGGGACTAGCGGCCCGGACGGAGCAGTTCTTC. Based on the CDR3 plus reference TRBV9 and TRBJ2-1, the full variable domain is DSGVTQTPKHLITATGQRVTLRCSPRSGDLSVYWYQQSLDQGLQFLIQYYNGEERAKGNILERFSAQQFPDLHSELNLSSLELGDSALYFCASSSPGLAARTEQFFGPGTRLTVL.

A few counts support this clonotype. The chain employs TRBV12-3 or TRBV12-4 and TRBJ1-3, with D unclear. This CDR3 spans 14 amino acids. Trimming cost V 3 bases and J 0 bases, with 6 bases left between them. CDR3 nucleotides: TGTGCCAGCAGTTTTAGCAGCTCTGGAAACACCATATATTTT. Its protein product is CASSFSSSGNTIYF.